Presented here are 9 T cell receptor beta chains from one specimen sequenced in a study of cytomegalovirus exposure and HLA in healthy donors (dated by TCRdb to the late 2010s). Library prep was done by the immunoSEQ multiplex PCR assay. The multiplex PCR relied on a mix of 60 forward primers for TCR Vbeta segments and 13 reverse primers for TCR Jbeta segments. Sourced from immuneACCESS, this table was stored by TCRdb with only in-frame sequences that have V and J called. A share of the clones is absent; for the studies checked, an unresolved V gene accounts for under half, and the remainder has no known explanation. In this sample the table shows 100,000 to 150,000 clones, 74% of which occur a single time. Around 4% of the sample goes to the ten largest clones. Material: PBMCs. The receptors were sampled from a woman between 50 and 59 years old in good health and CMV-seropositive.

The chain recombines TRBV6-1 with TRBJ2-3; TRBD1 might be the D (5 bases). CDR3 size: 16 residues. Germline assignment: CDR1 MNHNS and CDR2 SASEGT. Between the trimmed V and J ends, which lost 3 bases and 6 bases, there was a span of 19 bases. The CDR3 region has the DNA TGTGCCAGCAGTGAGACGAACAGGACACCCCTGGATACGCAGTATTTT. As protein: CASSETNRTPLDTQYF.

This clone was observed a handful of times. This chain connects TRBV9 to TRBJ2-5; D is ambiguous. The CDR3 consists of 16 residues. V dropped 2 bases and J dropped 0 bases, with 14 bases sitting between them. The V gene's germline CDR1 is SGDLS and CDR2 YYNGEE. CDR3 loop: CASSVSWRGNQETQYF. CDR3 DNA sequence: TGTGCCAGCAGCGTCAGTTGGAGAGGAAACCAAGAGACCCAGTACTTC.

V and J are TRBV2 and TRBJ2-1; 13 bases align to TRBD2. Unmatched junction bases numbered 4, after V lost 4 bases and J lost 7 bases. CDR1 SNHLY and CDR2 FYNNEI come from the germline V gene. The CDR3 is 15 residues long. The CDR3 spells CASSVEGLAGNEQFF. In DNA form, the CDR3 reads TGTGCCAGCAGTGTAGAGGGACTAGCGGGGAATGAGCAGTTCTTC.

The V gene is TRBV7-8, the J gene TRBJ1-2; TRBD1 is a possible D gene (5 bases). V shed 1 base and J shed 4 bases, with 16 bases lying between them. Germline V gene data show CDR1 as SGHVS and CDR2 as FQNEAQ. CDR3 length: 16 residues. CDR3 DNA sequence: TGTGCCAGCAGCTTAGATCGGCAGGGAAGTACCTATGGCTACACCTTC. Its protein is CASSLDRQGSTYGYTF. Full variable domain (rest looked up from reference TRBV7-8 and TRBJ1-2): GAGVSQSPRYKVAKRGQDVALRCDPISGHVSLFWYQQALGQGPEFLTYFQNEAQLDKSGLPSDRFFAERPEGSVSTLKIQRTQQEDSAVYLCASSLDRQGSTYGYTFGSGTRLTVV.

The chain recombines TRBV7-9 with TRBJ2-7; unclear D gene. This CDR3 has 10 amino acids. The V gene's germline CDR1 is SEHNR and CDR2 FQNEAQ (reference sequence). The V and J ends lost 8 bases and 5 bases respectively, with 7 bases between them. Here the CDR3 reads CASFKHEQYF. The CDR3 nucleotides are TGTGCCAGCTTTAAGCACGAGCAGTACTTC.

Only a few counts were recorded for this clone. The V and J genes are TRBV4-1 and TRBJ1-3, with D possibly TRBD1 on 6 matching bases. CDR3 size: 16 residues. The germline V gene has CDR1 MGHRA and CDR2 YSYEKL. Trimming took off 3 bases at V and 0 bases at J, with 12 bases between the two ends. CDR3 nucleotide sequence: TGCGCCAGCAGCCACCTCGGACAGCACTCTGGAAACACCATATATTTT. Its protein product is CASSHLGQHSGNTIYF.

V usage is TRBV2 and J usage is TRBJ2-2; the D gene is possibly TRBD1 (5 bases). CDR1 and CDR2 from the germline V gene are SNHLY and FYNNEI. This CDR3 is built from 14 residues. The V and J ends lost 11 bases and 1 base respectively, with 14 bases between them. The CDR3 nucleotides are TGTGCCGGTGAGGCAGGACAGAACACCGGGGAGCTGTTTTTT. The encoded protein is CAGEAGQNTGELFF.

The chain joins TRBV7-9 to TRBJ1-6; D ambiguous. The CDR3 runs 15 residues. V was pared by 1 base and J by 7 bases, with 11 bases between. CDR1 and CDR2 from the germline V gene are SEHNR and FQNEAQ (reference sequence). In DNA, the CDR3 is TGTGCCAGCAGCTTAGGAGGGCTCCTAAATTCACCCCTCCACTTT. It translates to CASSLGGLLNSPLHF.

The rearrangement links TRBV6-6 to TRBJ1-2; D remains ambiguous. Germline CDR1 and CDR2: MNHNY and SVGAGI (reference sequence). The CDR3 has 14 amino acids. V was trimmed by 0 bases and J by 0 bases, leaving 5 bases between them. CDR3: CASSYSQTNYGYTF. CDR3 nucleotides: TGTGCCAGCAGTTACTCACAGACTAACTATGGCTACACCTTC.